This TCR beta chain was sequenced for a study of control samples from healthy donors and cancer patients. TCRdb keeps only in-frame clones here, not all; method: immunoSEQ multiplex PCR. In the table there are 30,000 or so clones, 70% to 90% of which are singletons. With 7 bases clipped from V and 4 bases from J, the junction kept 0 bases outside the gene matches. The CDR3 runs 10 residues. Germline lookup yields CDR1 SQVTM and CDR2 ANQGSEA. The V and J genes are TRBV29-1 and TRBJ2-5, with 7 bases lining up with TRBD2. This receptor was taken from a female donor with melanoma. What was sequenced was formalin-fixed, paraffin-embedded tissue. The CDR3 sequence is CSGGGETQYF. The DNA for the CDR3 is TGCAGCGGGGGGGGAGAGACCCAGTACTTC.